This T cell receptor beta chain derives from a study of cytomegalovirus exposure and HLA in healthy donors. PCR primers comprised 60 Vbeta and 13 Jbeta primers. Assay used: immunoSEQ multiplex PCR; TCRdb lists only in-frame clones, some missing. The table lists approximately 120,000 clones, less than 70% of them singletons, with approximately 5.4% in the top ten. This CDR3 contains 14 residues. V was cut by 5 bases and J by 0 bases, with 10 bases left in between. Per the germline V gene, CDR1 is SEHNR and CDR2 is FQNEAQ (reference sequence). Broader study findings: V- and J-gene trimming in TCR beta was tied to a missense DCLRE1C variant by an analysis performed later. Among TCR beta chains, those listed as cytomegalovirus-associated numbered fewer than 200. Common viral pathogens seemed, in a later analysis, to connect with several of the most significant clusters. Rarity held for most TCR sequences, but there were some public TCRs that occurred in many donors.

A remark on this clone: Its antigen is not identified.

The receptor was isolated from a woman in her 70s in good health and CMV-seropositive. The chain employs TRBV7-9 and TRBJ1-1; D is undetermined. The source material was PBMCs. The CDR3 loop is CASSRDLMNTEAFF. CDR3 coding DNA: TGTGCCAGCAGCCGCGATTTGATGAACACTGAAGCTTTCTTT.